The 3 T cell receptor beta chains reported below all come from one sample, sequenced in a study of T cell repertoires in cytomegalovirus infection. Antigens for these TCRs are unknown. TCRdb reprocessed the reads via MiXCR and lists one record per CDR3 protein. In the table there are around 310,000 distinct CDR3 sequences, 25% to 35% of which are singletons. Specimen: cultured PBMCs, collected from culture after CMV antigen stimulation. These TCRs come from a human donor in good health (CMV status not recorded). Some clones in this sample may be carry-over from other donors' samples.

The chain combines TRBV18 with TRBJ1-1, with D perhaps TRBD1 (5 bases). V lost 4 bases to trimming and J lost 3 bases, with 15 bases between them. Germline loops: CDR1 KGHSH, CDR2 LQKENI. CDR3 length equals 15 residues. The CDR3 coding sequence is TGTGCCAGCTCACGAGATTTTGGCAGGGACACTGAAGCTTTCTTT. Translation gives CASSRDFGRDTEAFF.

The rearrangement links TRBV11-2 to TRBJ1-1; perhaps TRBD1 as D (6 bases). V was trimmed by 5 bases and J by 4 bases, leaving 14 bases between them. The CDR3 loop spans 14 amino acids. CDR1 and CDR2 (germline): SGHAT, FQNNGV. CDR3 region: CASSADRLGTEAFF. CDR3 in DNA: TGTGCCAGCAGCGCTGACAGGCTTGGCACTGAAGCTTTCTTT.

This clonotype was seen a handful of times. CDR3 in DNA: TGTGCCAGCAGCTTTTCCACAGGAGAAGCTTTCTTT. Translated: CASSFSTGEAFF. This sequence joins TRBV7-4 and TRBJ1-1, with a weak D call TRBD1 (5 bases). The germline CDR1 and CDR2 sequences are SGHVT and SQSDAQ. V was cut by 3 bases and J by 8 bases, with 10 bases left in between. The CDR3 consists of 12 residues.